One T cell receptor beta chain is described in this entry. The target antigen is unknown. These data come from a study of cytomegalovirus exposure and HLA in healthy donors. V gave up 7 bases and J gave up 2 bases; unmatched junction bases: 2. The CDR3 contains 15 residues. Germline V lookup: CDR1 LNHDA, CDR2 SQIVND (reference sequence). The study, taken as a whole, reports: In a later analysis, V- and J-gene trimming of beta chains associated with a DCLRE1C missense variant, replicated independently. Roughly uniform depth of sequencing across donors was assumed in presence/absence analyses. Most TCR beta V segments were productive about 87% or about 30% of the time in an earlier analysis.

Vbeta (60) and Jbeta (13) primers were used in the PCR. Libraries were prepared by immunoSEQ multiplex PCR; TCRdb keeps only in-frame clonotypes and omits some of them. The sample includes around 130,000 clones, more than 60% of them seen just once. Sample: PBMCs. V gene TRBV19 combines with J gene TRBJ2-7; 16 bases are a match to TRBD2. The sequence was collected from a woman in her 40s in good health and CMV-seropositive. CDR3 protein: CASTGTSGRAYEQYF. The CDR3 nucleotides are TGTGCCAGTACCGGGACTAGCGGGAGGGCCTACGAGCAGTACTTC.